A selection of T cell receptor beta chains follows, all from one sample in a study of CD8 T cells in Susac syndrome. A single record per CDR3 protein comes from TCRdb applying MiXCR to the immunoSEQ multiplex PCR reads. The sample holds around 200,000 distinct CDR3 sequences; approximately 95% are singletons and the top ten take approximately 0.081%. Sequencing was carried out using CD4+ T cells from PBMCs. All receptors come from a human donor with multiple sclerosis. The CDR3 runs from the conserved cysteine through the conserved F or W. A D gene is named only where the DNA matches it firmly. The size of a clone is reported for some rows only, either as once, few or many, or as a class for expanded clones.

cdr3_aa cdr3_nt clone_size d_call j_call v_call
CASSPVAGEAFF TGTGCCAGCAGCCCCGTAGCAGGGGAAGCTTTCTTT - - TRBJ1-1 TRBV12-3/TRBV12-4
CASSLGQGIQETQYF TGTGCCAGCAGCTTAGGGCAGGGAATACAAGAGACCCAGTACTTC - - TRBJ2-5 TRBV13
CASSRSGVTLSIQYF TGTGCCAGCAGCAGGAGTGGAGTGACCTTAAGCATTCAGTACTTC - - TRBJ2-4 TRBV6-5
CASSLGVAGTPTEQFF TGTGCCAGCAGCCTCGGGGTAGCGGGGACCCCGACCGAGCAGTTCTTC - TRBD2 TRBJ2-1 TRBV3-1
CSVGDRPGNTIYF TGCAGCGTGGGGGACAGACCTGGGAACACCATATATTTT - TRBD1 TRBJ1-3 TRBV29-1
CASSFSNTEAFF TGTGCCAGCAGCTTCTCGAACACTGAAGCTTTCTTT - - TRBJ1-1 TRBV7-9
CASSATGLGLFGYTF TGCGCCAGCAGCGCGACAGGGTTGGGTTTGTTTGGCTACACCTTC - TRBD1 TRBJ1-2 TRBV5-1
CAWSPPGRVGYTF TGTGCCTGGAGTCCTCCAGGGCGGGTAGGCTACACCTTC - - TRBJ1-2 TRBV30
CSALGLSQETQYF TGCAGTGCTCTCGGACTATCCCAAGAGACCCAGTACTTC - - TRBJ2-5 TRBV20-1
CATSRDLQGRTHF TGTGCCACCAGCAGAGACTTACAGGGGCGGACGCATTTT - TRBD1 TRBJ1-5 TRBV15
CASSSIANTGELFF TGTGCCAGCAGCTCCATTGCGAACACCGGGGAGCTGTTTTTT - - TRBJ2-2 TRBV9
CAWSVGGVIYGYTF TGTGCCTGGAGTGTCGGTGGGGTAATCTATGGCTACACCTTC - - TRBJ1-2 TRBV30
CAGQGQETQYF TGTGCCGGACAGGGTCAGGAGACCCAGTACTTC - TRBD1 TRBJ2-5 TRBV30
CASRTTGVNTEAFF TGTGCCAGCAGAACGACTGGGGTGAACACTGAAGCTTTCTTT - - TRBJ1-1 TRBV12-3/TRBV12-4
CATSSPGQGTDTQYF TGTGCCACCAGCAGTCCGGGACAGGGAACAGATACGCAGTATTTT - TRBD1 TRBJ2-3 TRBV15
CASSGIARNTEAFF TGTGCCAGCAGCGGAATCGCGAGGAACACTGAAGCTTTCTTT - - TRBJ1-1 TRBV9
CASSVSSGSYNEQFF TGTGCCAGCAGCGTAAGTTCGGGGTCCTACAATGAGCAGTTCTTC - - TRBJ2-1 TRBV9
CASSPVRGYEQYF TGTGCCAGCTCACCGGTGCGGGGCTACGAGCAGTACTTC - - TRBJ2-7 TRBV18
CATSASGTGRYF TGTGCCACCAGTGCCTCCGGGACAGGGCGGTATTTT - TRBD1 TRBJ2-3 TRBV24-1
CATTWGGCGDHTDTQYF TGTGCCACCACGTGGGGGGGCTGCGGGGACCACACAGATACGCAGTATTTT - - TRBJ2-3 TRBV24-1
CASSASGSGENEQFF TGTGCCAGCAGCGCTAGCGGGTCCGGCGAGAATGAGCAGTTCTTC once TRBD2 TRBJ2-1 TRBV9
CASSFRGGNTGELFF TGTGCCAGCAGCTTCAGGGGCGGGAACACCGGGGAGCTGTTTTTT - - TRBJ2-2 TRBV7-3
CAGWTDSYGYTF TGTGCCGGATGGACCGACAGCTATGGCTACACCTTC - - TRBJ1-2 TRBV19
CATGRDYGYTF TGCGCCACCGGACGGGACTATGGCTACACCTTC - - TRBJ1-2 TRBV5-1
CSAGRDSNQPQHF TGCAGTGCGGGCCGGGACAGTAATCAGCCCCAGCATTTT - TRBD1 TRBJ1-5 TRBV20-1
CASSQDQRAGELFF TGTGCCAGCAGCCAAGATCAAAGGGCCGGGGAGCTGTTTTTT - - TRBJ2-2 TRBV4-2
CASSNSGGSNQPQHF TGTGCCAGCAGTAACTCAGGGGGGTCTAATCAGCCCCAGCATTTT - TRBD1 TRBJ1-5 TRBV6-5
CAWSGVPSTRQGARSAGANVLTF TGTGCCTGGAGTGGGGTCCCCTCCACACGACAGGGGGCCAGGTCAGCTGGGGCCAACGTCCTGACTTTC - TRBD1 TRBJ2-6 TRBV30
CASSPRNSGGVGETQYF TGTGCCAGCAGTCCCCGGAATAGCGGGGGAGTGGGAGAGACCCAGTACTTC - TRBD2 TRBJ2-5 TRBV12-3/TRBV12-4
CAHRRDVGGPLHF TGTGCTCACAGACGGGACGTCGGGGGACCCCTCCACTTT - - TRBJ1-6 TRBV6-2/TRBV6-3
CAISGRTRTDTQYF TGTGCCATCAGTGGAAGGACTAGAACAGATACGCAGTATTTT once TRBD2 TRBJ2-3 TRBV10-3
CASSLVNSPLHF TGTGCCAGCAGCTTAGTTAATTCACCCCTCCACTTT few - TRBJ1-6 TRBV11-2
CAWSESGKNTEAFF TGTGCCTGGAGTGAGTCCGGGAAGAACACTGAAGCTTTCTTT - - TRBJ1-1 TRBV30
CRAGGQGFNYGYTF TGCAGGGCAGGAGGACAGGGTTTTAACTATGGCTACACCTTC - TRBD1 TRBJ1-2 TRBV20-1
CATSDARLDNEQFF TGTGCCACGTCGGACGCAAGATTAGACAATGAGCAGTTCTTC - - TRBJ2-1 TRBV24-1
CASSPSRTGHGYTF TGTGCCAGCTCACCGTCCAGGACAGGGCATGGCTACACCTTC - TRBD1 TRBJ1-2 TRBV18
CASSSGRQAFF TGTGCCAGTAGTTCGGGACGCCAAGCTTTCTTT - - TRBJ1-1 TRBV19
CSVENSLLEAFF TGCAGCGTTGAAAACAGTTTACTTGAAGCTTTCTTT - - TRBJ1-1 TRBV29-1
CASSLIGTGVSPLHF TGTGCCAGCAGCCTTATAGGGACAGGGGTTTCACCCCTCCACTTT - TRBD1 TRBJ1-6 TRBV27
CASSWTEGDTGELFF TGCGCCAGCAGTTGGACCGAAGGGGACACCGGGGAGCTGTTTTTT - - TRBJ2-2 TRBV5-1
CASSQRLRDEQFF TGTGCCAGCAGCCAACGCCTTAGGGATGAGCAGTTCTTC - - TRBJ2-1 TRBV3-1
CASSYDTRSSNQPQHF TGTGCCAGCAGCTACGACACGAGGTCTAGCAATCAGCCCCAGCATTTT once - TRBJ1-5 TRBV21-1
CATSRGWGENSPLHF TGTGCCACCAGCAGGGGGTGGGGGGAAAATTCACCCCTCCACTTT - - TRBJ1-6 TRBV15
CSARLGTYGYTF TGCAGTGCTAGACTAGGGACCTATGGCTACACCTTC - - TRBJ1-2 TRBV20-1
CASSLSGGQGAREQFF TGTGCCAGCAGCCTTTCGGGGGGGCAAGGGGCAAGGGAGCAGTTCTTC - TRBD2 TRBJ2-1 TRBV9
CASSSGGPTDTQYF TGTGCCAGCAGCTCCGGAGGACCAACCGATACGCAGTATTTT once - TRBJ2-3 TRBV7-3
CASSFDAGGRYF TGTGCCAGCAGCTTTGACGCGGGGGGACGGTACTTC - TRBD2 TRBJ2-5 TRBV5-4
CASSLSSGDNSPLHF TGTGCCAGCAGCTTGTCGTCAGGGGATAATTCACCCCTCCACTTT - - TRBJ1-6 TRBV11-2